What follows are 32 T cell receptor beta chains derived from one specimen sequenced in a study of blood T cell repertoires in COVID-19. Produced via immunoSEQ multiplex PCR; TCRdb's table is partial and in-frame only. The data hold some 88,000 clones, with about 91% observed a single time. The sequenced sample was peripheral blood. All receptors come from a human donor with active COVID-19. The donor label of this sample is uncertain.

The chain links TRBV3-1 (or the pseudogene TRBV3-2) to TRBJ2-5; TRBD1 aligns across 9 bases. The CDR3 length is 14 residues. V shed 3 bases, J shed 1 base, and the junction held 0 bases outside the gene matches. Germline CDR1 reads LGHDT; CDR2 reads YNNKEL (reference sequence). CDR3 loop: CASSQGQGQETQYF. The CDR3 coding sequence is TGTGCCAGCAGCCAGGGACAGGGCCAAGAGACCCAGTACTTC.

CDR3 sequence reads: CASSQGAGLGTEAFF. CDR3 in DNA: TGTGCCAGCAGCCAAGGTGCGGGTTTAGGCACTGAAGCTTTCTTT. The V and J genes are TRBV3-1 (or the pseudogene TRBV3-2) and TRBJ1-1; D call uncertain. Germline V gene lookup returns CDR1 LGHDT and CDR2 YNNKEL (reference sequence). The CDR3 spans 15 residues. V lost 1 base and J 4 bases, leaving 13 bases between the germline ends.

CDR3 in amino acids: CASATGSSYNEQFF. CDR3 nucleotides: TGTGCCAGCGCCACAGGCAGTTCCTACAATGAGCAGTTCTTC. The V gene is TRBV7-9, the J gene TRBJ2-1; maybe TRBD1 (5 bases). Trimming removed 8 bases at V and 1 base at J, with 12 bases between. The CDR3 extends over 14 amino acids. CDR1 and CDR2 (germline): SEHNR, FQNEAQ (reference sequence). Looking up the rest from reference TRBV7-9 and TRBJ2-1 gives the full variable domain: DTGVSQNPRHKITKRGQNVTFRCDPISEHNRLYWYRQTLGQGPEFLTYFQNEAQLEKSRLLSDRFSAERPKGSFSTLEIQRTEQGDSAMYLCASATGSSYNEQFFGPGTRLTVL.

This clone was detected only once. The chain employs TRBV19 and TRBJ1-1, with D possibly being TRBD1 (5 bases). CDR1 is LNHDA and CDR2 is SQIVND in the germline V gene (reference sequence). Trimming shortened V by 3 bases and J by 0 bases, and 8 bases separated the two germline ends. The CDR3 sequence is 14 residues long. Written as DNA, the CDR3 is TGTGCCAGTAGTATGGGGCCGGTGAACACTGAAGCTTTCTTT. Translated: CASSMGPVNTEAFF. Drawing the rest from reference TRBV19 and TRBJ1-1, the complete variable domain is DGGITQSPKYLFRKEGQNVTLSCEQNLNHDAMYWYRQDPGQGLRLIYYSQIVNDFQKGDIAEGYSVSREKKESFPLTVTSAQKNPTAFYLCASSMGPVNTEAFFGQGTRLTVV.

The chain joins TRBV10-3 to TRBJ1-2; D gene ambiguous. Trimming removed 5 bases from V and 7 bases from J, with 11 bases in between. The CDR3 spans 12 residues. Germline lookup yields CDR1 ENHRY and CDR2 SYGVKD. The CDR3 sequence is CAISSGGPGYTF. As DNA, the CDR3 is TGTGCCATCAGTTCGGGAGGGCCTGGCTACACCTTC.

The chain carries TRBV28 and TRBJ1-3, with a weak D call TRBD1 (6 bases). The CDR3 runs to 15 residues. The V end was cut by 2 bases, the J end by 2 bases, with 10 bases between. Germline V gene data show CDR1 as MDHEN and CDR2 as SYDVKM. DNA of the CDR3: TGTGCCAGCAGTTTAGTAAAGGGGGCTGGAAACACCATATATTTT. Translated: CASSLVKGAGNTIYF.

The CDR3 bases are TGTGCCAGCAGGGGGGACAGGGGAAACTATGGCTACACCTTC. This codes for CASRGDRGNYGYTF. The chain uses TRBV2 and TRBJ1-2; 10 bases map to TRBD1. Per the germline V gene, CDR1 is SNHLY and CDR2 is FYNNEI. V was clipped by 6 bases and J by 2 bases; unmatched bases: 3. This CDR3 has 14 residues. Looking up the rest from reference TRBV2 and TRBJ1-2 gives the full variable domain: EPEVTQTPSHQVTQMGQEVILRCVPISNHLYFYWYRQILGQKVEFLVSFYNNEISEKSEIFDDQFSVERPDGSNFTLKIRSTKLEDSAMYFCASRGDRGNYGYTFGSGTRLTVV.

This clone was counted once. The V call is TRBV6-2 or TRBV6-3, the J call TRBJ1-4; 8 bases line up with TRBD1. CDR1 is MNHEY, CDR2 SVGEGT, per germline. The CDR3 is 18 residues long. V shed 6 bases, J shed 5 bases, and the junction held 17 bases outside the gene matches. The CDR3 DNA reads TGTGCCAGCAGCCCTCAGTCAGGGGGCCTTATGGGGAATGAAAAACTGTTTTTT. Protein sequence: CASSPQSGGLMGNEKLFF.

The rearrangement links TRBV4-2 to TRBJ2-2; D might be TRBD2 (6 bases). The length of the CDR3 is 16 residues. CDR1 and CDR2 from the germline V gene are LGHNA and YNFKEQ. V was shortened by 1 base and J by 0 bases, with 9 bases between the two germline ends. CDR3 DNA sequence: TGTGCCAGCAGCCAAGCCGGGGGATCGAACACCGGGGAGCTGTTTTTT. Encoded protein: CASSQAGGSNTGELFF.

The chain combines TRBV11-1 with TRBJ1-2, with D possibly TRBD1 on 6 matching bases. The V end lost 5 bases, the J end lost 5 bases, and 12 bases lay between the germline ends. Germline V gene lookup returns CDR1 SGHAT and CDR2 FQDESV (reference sequence). The CDR3 sequence is 13 residues long. In DNA, the CDR3 is TGTGCCAGCAGCCGTGCAGGGGAATATGGCTACACCTTC. This sequence encodes CASSRAGEYGYTF.

V gene TRBV5-1 combines with J gene TRBJ2-1, with TRBD2 identical over 9 bases. The length of the CDR3 is 16 residues. CDR1 is SGHRS and CDR2 is YFSETQ in the germline V gene. The V segment lost 4 bases and the J segment 6 bases; nucleotides outside the gene matches: 11. The CDR3 sequence is CASSQEGLAGFNEQFF. In DNA, the CDR3 is TGCGCCAGCAGCCAAGAGGGGCTAGCGGGGTTCAATGAGCAGTTCTTC.

In nucleotides, the CDR3 is TGTGCCAGCAGCTCCAGGGGGCGGGGAACAGATACGCAGTATTTT. Encoded protein: CASSSRGRGTDTQYF. The chain recombines TRBV7-2 with TRBJ2-3, with 8 positions matching TRBD1. The CDR3 contains 15 residues. V was clipped by 4 bases and J by 3 bases; unmatched bases: 6. Germline V gene sequence: CDR1 SGHTA, CDR2 FQGNSA.

The chain combines TRBV2 with TRBJ2-2, with 9 bases lining up with TRBD1. This CDR3 has 14 residues. The V and J ends lost 5 bases and 7 bases, in that order; junction bases with no gene match: 5. Germline assignment: CDR1 SNHLY and CDR2 FYNNEI. The CDR3, as DNA: TGTGCCAGCAGTAGGGACAGGGATGGCGGGGAGCTGTTTTTT. It yields the protein CASSRDRDGGELFF.

The chain uses TRBV6-5 and TRBJ2-7, with 7 bases identical to TRBD1. Germline V gene data show CDR1 as MNHEY and CDR2 as SVGAGI. V was pared by 2 bases and J by 3 bases, with 7 bases of the junction left unmatched. There are 15 residues in the CDR3. The chain's CDR3 is CASSYGIRGHYEQYF. The CDR3 DNA is TGTGCCAGCAGTTACGGTATTAGGGGGCACTACGAGCAGTACTTC.

The rearrangement joins TRBV10-3 to TRBJ2-1; a possible D gene is TRBD2 (5 bases). The germline V and J ends were trimmed by 4 bases and 9 bases, with 13 bases remaining between them. CDR3 length: 13 residues. Germline-derived CDR1 and CDR2 are ENHRY and SYGVKD. CDR3 region: CAISGERASEQFF. CDR3 in DNA: TGTGCCATCAGTGGTGAGAGGGCCAGTGAGCAGTTCTTC.

The chain combines TRBV4-1 with TRBJ2-6; 7 nucleotides agree with TRBD1. CDR3 size: 18 residues. The ends lost 1 base at V and 1 base at J; junction bases unmatched: 7. Germline lookup yields CDR1 MGHRA and CDR2 YSYEKL. CDR3 protein: CASSQGRQGPSGANVLTF. The CDR3 coding sequence is TGCGCCAGCAGCCAAGGGAGACAGGGCCCATCTGGGGCCAACGTCCTGACTTTC.

The V call is TRBV7-9, the J call TRBJ2-3; 8 nucleotides align to TRBD1. V was pared by 5 bases and J by 4 bases, with 2 bases of the junction left unmatched. CDR1 SEHNR and CDR2 FQNEAQ come from the germline V gene (reference sequence). This CDR3 contains 13 residues. The CDR3 reads CASSATGADTQYF. The DNA of the CDR3 is TGTGCCAGCAGCGCGACAGGGGCAGATACGCAGTATTTT.

This clone has just one count. The J gene is TRBJ2-1, the V gene TRBV7-9; tentative D call: TRBD2 (5 bases). Deletions cut 2 bases from V and 7 bases from J, with 6 bases between. This CDR3 comprises 12 residues. Looked up from germline, CDR1 is SEHNR and CDR2 is FQNEAQ (reference sequence). The CDR3: CASSLSGNEQFF. CDR3 coding DNA: TGTGCCAGCAGCTTATCGGGGAATGAGCAGTTCTTC. Supplemented by reference TRBV7-9 and TRBJ2-1, the full variable domain reads DTGVSQNPRHKITKRGQNVTFRCDPISEHNRLYWYRQTLGQGPEFLTYFQNEAQLEKSRLLSDRFSAERPKGSFSTLEIQRTEQGDSAMYLCASSLSGNEQFFGPGTRLTVL.

CDR3 amino acids: CASSANTEAFF. The CDR3 DNA reads as TGTGCCAGCAGTGCTAACACTGAAGCTTTCTTT. This chain uses TRBV25-1 with TRBJ1-1; unclear D gene. V was trimmed by 4 bases and J by 2 bases, leaving 2 bases between them. Germline V lookup: CDR1 MGHDK, CDR2 SYGVNS. CDR3 length: 11 residues.

The chain links TRBV12-3 or TRBV12-4 to TRBJ2-5; D not certain. The CDR3 is made up of 13 amino acids. Trimming took off 3 bases at V and 2 bases at J, with 7 bases between the two ends. In nucleotides, the CDR3 is TGTGCCAGCAGTTTCGGGTGGCAAGAGACCCAGTACTTC. Translation: CASSFGWQETQYF.

CDR3 sequence: CASSLSQRGGHETQYF. In DNA form, the CDR3 reads TGTGCCAGCAGCTTGTCTCAGCGGGGGGGCCATGAGACCCAGTACTTC. The chain combines TRBV5-4 with TRBJ2-5; the match to TRBD2 covers 10 bases. V lost 1 base, J lost 5 bases, and 8 bases stayed unmatched. The CDR3 runs 16 residues. Germline CDR1 SGHNT, CDR2 YYREEE (reference sequence). The entire variable domain, with the rest obtained from reference TRBV5-4 and TRBJ2-5, is as follows: ETGVTQSPTHLIKTRGQQVTLRCSSQSGHNTVSWYQQALGQGPQFIFQYYREEENGRGNFPPRFSGLQFPNYSSELNVNALELDDSALYLCASSLSQRGGHETQYFGPGTRLLVL.

The J gene is TRBJ1-4, the V gene TRBV20-1; no reliable D call. Trimming took 3 bases from V and 7 from J, leaving 6 bases between them. The length of the CDR3 is 11 residues. Germline V CDR1 and CDR2: DFQATT, SNEGSKA (reference sequence). Here the CDR3 DNA reads TGCAGTGCTAGGTTCGGTGAAAAACTGTTTTTT. Protein sequence: CSARFGEKLFF.

The V gene is TRBV7-9, the J gene TRBJ1-1; D is perhaps TRBD1 (5 bases). This CDR3 comprises 16 residues. Between the trimmed V and J ends, which lost 3 bases and 5 bases, there was a span of 19 bases. Germline CDR1 and CDR2: SEHNR and FQNEAQ (reference sequence). CDR3 bases: TGTGCCAGCAGCTTTAGTAGGGGCCAGGTAGTGACTGAAGCTTTCTTT. This sequence encodes CASSFSRGQVVTEAFF.

V and J are TRBV6-2 or TRBV6-3 and TRBJ2-2, with a possible D match to TRBD2 (5 bases). The CDR3 extends over 15 amino acids. CDR1 is MNHEY and CDR2 is SVGEGT in the germline V gene. V shed 2 bases and J shed 6 bases, with 13 bases lying between them. CDR3 sequence reads: CASSYEGKRAGELFF. DNA of the CDR3: TGTGCCAGCAGTTACGAGGGTAAAAGGGCCGGGGAGCTGTTTTTT.

The chain carries TRBV13 and TRBJ2-3, with TRBD2 matching over 11 bases. Germline V CDR1 and CDR2: PRHDT, FYEKMQ (reference sequence). J lost 2 bases, V lost 5 bases, and 6 bases had no gene match. The CDR3 loop spans 16 amino acids. This CDR3 is CASSGGGLAATDTQYF. The CDR3 DNA follows: TGTGCCAGCAGCGGAGGGGGACTAGCGGCCACAGATACGCAGTATTTT. The whole variable domain, remainder taken from reference TRBV13 and TRBJ2-3, is AAGVIQSPRHLIKEKRETATLKCYPIPRHDTVYWYQQGPGQDPQFLISFYEKMQSDKGSIPDRFSAQQFSDYHSELNMSSLELGDSALYFCASSGGGLAATDTQYFGPGTRLTVL.

The chain carries TRBV11-2 and TRBJ1-1, with TRBD1 identical over 7 bases. Germline CDR1 is SGHAT and CDR2 is FQNNGV. This CDR3 region has 14 residues. V lost 4 bases, J lost 3 bases, and 5 bases stayed unmatched. This CDR3 is CASSSQGVDTEAFF. The CDR3 region has the DNA TGTGCCAGCAGCTCCCAGGGGGTGGACACTGAAGCTTTCTTT.

This clone was detected only a few times. This chain links TRBV9 with TRBJ2-1, with 11 bases identical to TRBD2. Germline CDR1 and CDR2: SGDLS and YYNGEE. J lost 4 bases, V lost 4 bases, and 4 bases had no gene match. This CDR3 region has 15 residues. The DNA for the CDR3 is TGTGCCAGCAGCCAATCTAGCGGGGGGTACAATGAGCAGTTCTTC. It encodes CASSQSSGGYNEQFF.

V gene TRBV19 combines with J gene TRBJ2-3, with 7 bases aligning to TRBD2. This CDR3 is built from 14 residues. In germline, CDR1 is LNHDA, CDR2 SQIVND (reference sequence). The V and J ends lost 8 bases and 2 bases, in that order; junction bases with no gene match: 7. As DNA, the CDR3 is TGTGCCAGTCGCGGGGGTATCTCCACAGATACGCAGTATTTT. This encodes CASRGGISTDTQYF.

The gene calls are TRBV7-9 and TRBJ2-1; tentative D call: TRBD2 (7 bases). Per germline, CDR1 SEHNR and CDR2 FQNEAQ (reference sequence). V was pared by 7 bases and J by 7 bases, with 23 bases between. This CDR3 has 16 amino acids. CDR3 amino acids: CASTPPQGIGGNEQFF. In DNA, the CDR3 is TGTGCCAGCACCCCTCCCCAGGGGATCGGGGGGAATGAGCAGTTCTTC.

The V and J genes are TRBV11-2 and TRBJ2-7, with 13 bases matching TRBD2. V shed 5 bases, J shed 0 bases, and the junction held 13 bases outside the gene matches. Germline CDR1 and CDR2: SGHAT and FQNNGV. The CDR3 has 19 amino acids. This CDR3 is CASSEELAGGLSSSYEQYF. In DNA form, the CDR3 reads TGTGCCAGCAGCGAAGAACTAGCGGGGGGGCTCTCGAGCTCCTACGAGCAGTACTTC. Variable domain in full (rest from reference TRBV11-2 and TRBJ2-7): EAGVAQSPRYKIIEKRQSVAFWCNPISGHATLYWYQQILGQGPKLLIQFQNNGVVDDSQLPKDRFSAERLKGVDSTLKIQPAKLEDSAVYLCASSEELAGGLSSSYEQYFGPGTRLTVT.

The CDR3 loop is CSASASNYGYTF. The DNA of the CDR3 is TGCAGTGCTAGTGCCAGTAACTATGGCTACACCTTC. This rearrangement joins TRBV20-1 to TRBJ1-2; D call uncertain. CDR1 DFQATT and CDR2 SNEGSKA come from the germline V gene (reference sequence). The CDR3 runs to 12 residues. V lost 3 bases and J 1 base, leaving 6 bases between the germline ends.

The chain carries TRBV19 and TRBJ2-2; tentative D call: TRBD2 (6 bases). Germline V gives CDR1 LNHDA, CDR2 SQIVND (reference sequence). V lost 9 bases to trimming and J lost 6 bases, with 14 bases between them. This CDR3 comprises 13 residues. The CDR3 DNA is TGTGCCAGCGGAGCCGGGGGAGCCGGGGAGCTGTTTTTT. As protein: CASGAGGAGELFF. Full variable domain (missing parts from reference TRBV19 and TRBJ2-2): DGGITQSPKYLFRKEGQNVTLSCEQNLNHDAMYWYRQDPGQGLRLIYYSQIVNDFQKGDIAEGYSVSREKKESFPLTVTSAQKNPTAFYLCASGAGGAGELFFGEGSRLTVL.